Listed below are T cell receptor beta chains from one sample, sequenced in a study of PD-1 blockade in classical Hodgkin lymphoma. TCRdb's copy holds only in-frame clones and misses some; the assay was immunoSEQ multiplex PCR. The sample lists roughly 100,000 clones; about 92% were seen once. This sample comprised peripheral blood mononuclear cells (PBMCs), obtained before the fourth cycle of nivolumab. All receptors derive from a human donor with classical Hodgkin lymphoma. The CDR3 runs from the conserved cysteine through the conserved F or W. Rows may omit the clone size; those that give it use once, few, many or a size class.

TRBV2,-,TRBJ2-1,15,CASSRDYGSYNEQFF
TRBV5-4,-,TRBJ2-7,12,CASSLVTAEQYF
TRBV7-9,-,TRBJ1-1,15,CASSFDRGLNTEAFF
TRBV29-1,-,TRBJ1-2,12,CSVGQGAYGYTF
TRBV19,-,TRBJ1-1,14,CASSPGTMNTEAFF
TRBV2,-,TRBJ2-3,15,CASRASGRAGDTQYF
TRBV7-2,-,TRBJ2-1,15,CASSLVGLAYNEQFF
TRBV4-3,-,TRBJ2-1,15,CASSQGLAGVYEQFF
TRBV5-4,-,TRBJ2-1,14,CASSLGAGDNEQFF
TRBV5-1,few,TRBJ1-1,15,CASSSGDKAGAEAFF
TRBV4-3,-,TRBJ2-1,15,CASSQPGLAYNEQFF
TRBV5-1,few,TRBJ1-4,17,CASSLRQGRATNEKLFF
TRBV25-1,-,TRBJ2-5,12,CASSDVQETQYF
TRBV6-1,-,TRBJ2-5,18,CASSVRLAGGGAQETQYF
TRBV11-2,once,TRBJ1-1,14,CASTGKDRDTEAFF
TRBV6-5,-,TRBJ2-2,16,CASSYEAGASTGELFF
TRBV5-4,-,TRBJ2-7,13,CASSSGLNYEQYF
TRBV6-1,-,TRBJ2-1,15,CASSGRTSPYNEQFF
TRBV18,-,TRBJ2-1,16,CASSRTALSTDNEQFF
TRBV19,-,TRBJ1-2,13,CASTPPNHRGYTF
TRBV7-2,-,TRBJ2-6,16,CASSNLASSGANVLTF
TRBV6-6,-,TRBJ2-1,15,CASSSPAATRREQFF
TRBV7-2,-,TRBJ2-3,16,CASSSYRATHTDTQYF
TRBV19,-,TRBJ2-3,16,CASMGRKTSDTDTQYF
TRBV25-1,once,TRBJ2-7,15,CASSKSGTSTHEQYF
TRBV15,-,TRBJ2-5,15,CATSRDAGGGETQYF
TRBV7-6,-,TRBJ2-3,16,CASSLGTSISSDTQYF
TRBV23-1,-,TRBJ1-1,13,CASNPQGGTEAFF
TRBV5-6,once,TRBJ2-1,16,CASSWRLAGSYNEQFF
TRBV27,-,TRBJ2-1,15,CASSLGPIPDNEQFF
TRBV6-5,-,TRBJ2-3,13,CASNARLGDTQYF
TRBV2,-,TRBJ2-1,17,CASSVPRTSGDYNEQFF
TRBV18,-,TRBJ2-5,16,CASSPGRASGQETQYF
TRBV11-2,-,TRBJ2-4,12,CASSLTGGIQYF
TRBV5-5,-,TRBJ1-1,13,CASSPELGTEAFF
TRBV7-9,-,TRBJ1-5,13,CASSSRGNQPQHF
TRBV10-1,-,TRBJ2-3,15,CASSESSIAGDTQYF
TRBV11-3,-,TRBJ2-3,11,CASSSQVTQYF